This T cell receptor (beta chain) stems from a study of T cell repertoires in cytomegalovirus infection. Study overall: Well-studied HLA-B-restricted CMV epitopes were used in the study alongside recently identified HLA-C-restricted ones. Indications came from public TCR beta signatures; they pointed to CMV infection and to a matching HLA type.

Study outcomes and limitations: Dominant in the ex vivo response were TCR beta clonotypes restricted by HLA-C and specific for CMV.

TCRdb re-called the reads with MiXCR, one entry per CDR3 protein. The sample comprises about a million distinct CDR3 sequences, 31% of which are singletons, and 11% to 15% rests with the top ten. The CDR3 runs 16 residues. V gave up 1 base and J gave up 0 bases, with 10 bases separating them. The germline V gene encodes CDR1 SGHVS and CDR2 FQNEAQ. This clonotype was seen at least ten times. Its specificity is not known. The V gene is TRBV7-8, the J gene TRBJ1-5, with D hard to call. The sequence derives from a human donor in good health (CMV status not recorded). Some clones in this sample may be carry-over from other donors' samples. The sample was cultured CD8+ T cells from PBMCs, taken from culture after CMV antigen stimulation. CDR3 sequence: CASSLGADYSNQPQHF. CDR3 nucleotide sequence: TGTGCCAGCAGCTTAGGGGCAGATTATAGCAATCAGCCCCAGCATTTT.